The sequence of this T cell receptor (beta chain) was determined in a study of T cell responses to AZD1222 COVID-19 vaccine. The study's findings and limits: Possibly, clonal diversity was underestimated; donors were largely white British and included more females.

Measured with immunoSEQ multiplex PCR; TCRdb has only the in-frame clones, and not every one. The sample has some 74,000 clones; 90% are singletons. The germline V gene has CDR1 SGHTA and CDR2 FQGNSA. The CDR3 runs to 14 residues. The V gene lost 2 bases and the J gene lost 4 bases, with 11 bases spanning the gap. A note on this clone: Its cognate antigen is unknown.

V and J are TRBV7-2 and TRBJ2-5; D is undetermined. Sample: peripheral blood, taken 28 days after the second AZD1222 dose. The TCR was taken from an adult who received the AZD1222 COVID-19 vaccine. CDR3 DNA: TGTGCCAGCAGCTTAAATAGCCCGGGAGAGACCCAGTACTTC. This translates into CASSLNSPGETQYF.